This T cell receptor (beta chain) is drawn from a study of OX40 agonist ivuxolimab in advanced cancers. Whole-study context: Hepatocellular carcinoma, melanoma, renal cell or head and neck cancer was diagnosed in the dose-escalation patients.

On this clone: The target antigen is unknown.

Repertoires were generated with immunoSEQ multiplex PCR, while TCRdb's copy carries only in-frame clones and drops some. The sample contains under 85,000 clones, roughly 80% of which appear only once. Study results and limitations: Certain nonresponding patients likewise had low normalized T-cell clonal expansion.

Germline V gene sequence: CDR1 DFQATT, CDR2 SNEGSKA (reference sequence). The ends were cut back, 1 base at V and 9 bases at J, with 6 bases in the middle. The CDR3 runs to 10 residues. The sequences come from CD4+ or CD8+ T cells sorted from blood, collected in a trial of the OX40 agonist ivuxolimab. This chain links TRBV20-1 with TRBJ2-5; D is undetermined. The source of this sequence is an adult with an advanced solid tumor such as melanoma, head and neck, liver or kidney cancer. The CDR3 protein is CSARGVAQYF. The CDR3 nucleotides read TGCAGTGCTAGAGGGGTTGCCCAGTACTTC.